This TCR beta chain was recorded in a study of blood T cell repertoires in COVID-19. Study-level information: Acute and convalescent COVID-19 specimens originated in the United States, Italy and Spain. Sample material is recorded as cDNA or gDNA derived from T cells, B-cell-depleted T cells, or PBMCs.

The protocol was immunoSEQ multiplex PCR, while the TCRdb copy is restricted to in-frame clones and leaves out a portion. This table holds approximately 260,000 clones, approximately 80% found once. Germline lookup yields CDR1 SGHNT and CDR2 YYREEE (reference sequence). The V and J ends lost 5 bases and 6 bases, in that order; junction bases with no gene match: 2. The CDR3 length is 12 residues. The V call is TRBV5-4, the J call TRBJ2-4, with 7 nucleotides matching TRBD2. This clonotype was obtained from a woman older than 75 with acute or convalescent COVID-19. The sample comprised peripheral blood. The CDR3 coding sequence is TGTGCCAGCAGGGGGGAGGGAAACATTCAGTACTTC. Protein: CASRGEGNIQYF. Supplemented by reference TRBV5-4 and TRBJ2-4, the full variable domain reads ETGVTQSPTHLIKTRGQQVTLRCSSQSGHNTVSWYQQALGQGPQFIFQYYREEENGRGNFPPRFSGLQFPNYSSELNVNALELDDSALYLCASRGEGNIQYFGAGTRLSVL.